This TCR beta chain was recovered during a study of CD8 T cells in Susac syndrome. This clonotype was seen once. From blood CD8+ and CD4+ T cells, the TCR beta chain was sequenced. Controls were drawn from healthy donors and were matched for age and sex. Negative isolation yielded CD4+ and CD8+ T cells, and FACS enriched TEMRA cells. Roughly 0.5 to 1 ug RNA was reverse transcribed with random hexamers. It was immunoSEQ multiplex PCR that amplified TCR beta CDR3 across 54 Vbeta and 13 Jbeta. TCRdb analysed the immunoSEQ multiplex PCR reads with MiXCR anew, one entry per CDR3 protein. This table holds more than 150,000 distinct CDR3 sequences, 92% found once. Trimming took 5 bases from V and 3 from J; bases not matched to a gene: 8. The germline gives CDR1 DFQATT, CDR2 SNEGSKA (reference sequence). The CDR3 extends over 17 amino acids.

V and J are TRBV20-1 and TRBJ2-3; 16 bases match TRBD2. Sequencing was done on a sample of CD4+ T cells from PBMCs. This clonotype was obtained from a human donor in good health. This CDR3 is CSASGTSGGGLTDTQYF. CDR3 nucleotides: TGCAGTGCTTCCGGGACTAGCGGGGGGGGGCTTACAGATACGCAGTATTTT.